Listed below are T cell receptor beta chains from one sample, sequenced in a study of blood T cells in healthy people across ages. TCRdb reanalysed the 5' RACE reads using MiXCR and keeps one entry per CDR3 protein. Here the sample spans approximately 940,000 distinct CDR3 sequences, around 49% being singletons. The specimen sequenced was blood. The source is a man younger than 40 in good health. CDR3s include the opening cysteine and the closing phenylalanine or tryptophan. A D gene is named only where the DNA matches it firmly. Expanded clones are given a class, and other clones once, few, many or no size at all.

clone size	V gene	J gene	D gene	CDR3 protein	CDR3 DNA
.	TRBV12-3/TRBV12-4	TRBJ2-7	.	CASSLVWGSSYNEQYF	TGTGCCAGCAGTTTAGTTTGGGGGAGCTCCTACAATGAGCAGTACTTC
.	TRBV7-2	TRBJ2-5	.	CASSGALAQETQYF	TGTGCCAGCAGCGGGGCACTAGCCCAAGAGACCCAGTACTTC
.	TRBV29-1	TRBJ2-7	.	CSARASDYNEQYF	TGCAGCGCGCGGGCTAGCGATTACAATGAGCAGTACTTC
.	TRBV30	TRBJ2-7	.	CAWSQGVEQYF	TGTGCCTGGAGTCAGGGAGTTGAGCAGTACTTC
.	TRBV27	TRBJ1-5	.	CASSPDIGQRGNQPQHF	TGTGCCAGCAGTCCTGATATTGGACAGAGGGGCAATCAGCCCCAGCATTTT
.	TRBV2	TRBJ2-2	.	CASSATENTGELFF	TGTGCCAGCAGCGCGACAGAGAACACCGGGGAGCTGTTTTTT
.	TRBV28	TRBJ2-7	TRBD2	CASSSSGLANEQYF	TGTGCCAGCAGTTCATCGGGACTAGCAAACGAGCAGTACTTC
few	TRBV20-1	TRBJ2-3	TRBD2	CRPFTGGGAPDTQYF	TGCAGACCCTTTACAGGCGGGGGGGCCCCAGATACGCAGTATTTT
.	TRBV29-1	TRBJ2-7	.	CSVDPQGCGYEQYF	TGCAGCGTTGATCCCCAGGGGTGCGGCTACGAGCAGTACTTC
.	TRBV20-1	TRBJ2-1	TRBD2	CSARTSGAYNEQFF	TGCAGTGCTAGGACTAGCGGCGCCTACAATGAGCAGTTCTTC
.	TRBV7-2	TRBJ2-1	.	CASSFSEVHEQFF	TGTGCCAGCAGCTTCTCGGAGGTCCATGAGCAGTTCTTC
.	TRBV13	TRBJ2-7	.	CACSLWTGLVEQYF	TGTGCCTGCAGCTTATGGACGGGCCTCGTCGAGCAGTACTTC
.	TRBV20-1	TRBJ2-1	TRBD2	CSARGAGGAYNEQFF	TGCAGTGCTAGAGGAGCGGGGGGGGCCTACAATGAGCAGTTCTTC
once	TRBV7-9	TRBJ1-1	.	CAISDSPEAFF	TGTGCCATTTCGGACAGCCCTGAAGCTTTCTTT
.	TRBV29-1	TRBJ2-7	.	CSVARQENYEQYF	TGCAGCGTTGCGCGACAGGAGAACTACGAGCAGTACTTC
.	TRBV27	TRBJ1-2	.	CASSLGAWGGYTF	TGTGCCAGCAGTTTAGGCGCATGGGGAGGCTACACCTTC
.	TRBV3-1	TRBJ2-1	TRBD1	CASSKATGYGQFF	TGTGCCAGCAGCAAGGCGACAGGGTATGGGCAGTTCTTC
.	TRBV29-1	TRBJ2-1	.	CSVELGGGDPPSSSYNEQFF	TGCAGCGTTGAATTGGGTGGGGGCGACCCCCCCTCAAGCTCCTACAATGAGCAGTTCTTC
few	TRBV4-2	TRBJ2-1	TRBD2	CASSAGTSGGGYNEQFF	TGTGCCAGCAGCGCCGGGACTAGCGGGGGGGGTTACAATGAGCAGTTCTTC
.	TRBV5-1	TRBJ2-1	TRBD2	CASSLTSVGNEQFF	TGCGCCAGCAGCTTGACTAGCGTCGGAAATGAGCAGTTCTTC
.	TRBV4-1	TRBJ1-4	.	CASSQDLEGLREKLFF	TGCGCCAGCAGCCAAGATTTGGAGGGCCTTAGAGAAAAACTGTTTTTT
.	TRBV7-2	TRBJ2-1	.	CASGPQTGTRYNEQFF	TGTGCCAGCGGCCCTCAAACCGGGACACGATACAATGAGCAGTTCTTC
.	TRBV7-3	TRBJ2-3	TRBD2	CASSTTSGGTSDTQYF	TGTGCCAGCAGCACTACTAGCGGGGGGACCTCAGATACGCAGTATTTT
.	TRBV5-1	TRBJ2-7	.	CASSLARRGSYEQYF	TGCGCCAGCAGCTTGGCCCGGAGGGGGTCATACGAGCAGTACTTC
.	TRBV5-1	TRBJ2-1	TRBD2	CASTRTGGSSYNEQFF	TGCGCCAGCACCAGGACGGGGGGAAGTTCCTACAATGAGCAGTTCTTC
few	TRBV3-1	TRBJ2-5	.	CASSPKTISAHWETQYF	TGTGCCAGCAGCCCGAAGACAATTAGCGCTCATTGGGAGACCCAGTACTTC
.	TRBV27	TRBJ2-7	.	CASSTGDGFDEQYF	TGTGCCAGCAGTACCGGGGACGGTTTCGACGAGCAGTACTTC
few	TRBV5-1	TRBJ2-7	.	CASSLAPGEQYF	TGCGCCAGCAGCTTGGCGCCCGGCGAGCAGTACTTC
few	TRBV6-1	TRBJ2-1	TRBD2	CASSRSPSGNEQFF	TGTGCCAGCAGTCGATCCCCTAGCGGCAATGAGCAGTTCTTC
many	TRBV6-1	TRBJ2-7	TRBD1	CASSGATGGVCEQYF	TGTGCCAGCAGTGGAGCGACAGGGGGGGTATGCGAGCAGTACTTC
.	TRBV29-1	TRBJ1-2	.	CSVETGQGLGGYTF	TGCAGCGTTGAGACGGGCCAGGGTCTTGGTGGCTACACCTTC
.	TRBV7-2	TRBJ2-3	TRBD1	CASIRSGQGLYDTRYF	TGTGCCAGCATACGGTCCGGACAGGGGCTCTATGATACGCGGTATTTT
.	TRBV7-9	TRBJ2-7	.	CASSLATSREQYF	TGTGCCAGCAGCTTAGCGACTAGTCGCGAGCAGTACTTC
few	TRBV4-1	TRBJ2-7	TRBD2	CASSQTSGLSYEQYF	TGCGCCAGCAGCCAAACTAGCGGATTAAGTTACGAGCAGTACTTC
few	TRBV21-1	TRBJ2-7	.	CASSKGQGDDSYEQYF	TGTGCCAGCAGCAAAGGACAGGGAGATGACTCCTACGAGCAGTACTTC
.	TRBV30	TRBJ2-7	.	CAWSGNADEQYF	TGTGCCTGGAGTGGAAATGCGGACGAGCAGTACTTC
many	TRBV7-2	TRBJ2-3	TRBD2	CASSFGGGLTDTQYF	TGTGCCAGCAGTTTCGGGGGGGGCCTAACAGATACGCAGTATTTT
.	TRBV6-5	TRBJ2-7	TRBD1	CARSDRGFYEQYF	TGTGCCCGCAGCGACAGGGGATTCTACGAGCAGTACTTC
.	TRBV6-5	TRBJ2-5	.	CASSYSGGVSQETQYF	TGTGCCAGCAGTTACTCTGGCGGGGTCAGTCAAGAGACCCAGTACTTC
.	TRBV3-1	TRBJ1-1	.	CASSQDWDGYEAFF	TGTGCCAGCAGCCAAGACTGGGACGGATATGAAGCTTTCTTT
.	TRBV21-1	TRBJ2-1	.	CASSKEGSGGEQSYNEQFF	TGTGCCAGCAGCAAAGAAGGTAGCGGGGGGGAGCAGTCCTACAATGAGCAGTTCTTC
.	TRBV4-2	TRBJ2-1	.	CASSRKIGNGQFF	TGTGCCAGCAGCCGGAAGATCGGAAATGGGCAGTTCTTC
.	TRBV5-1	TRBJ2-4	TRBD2	CASMENPGLAGGPKNIQYF	TGCGCCAGCATGGAGAACCCGGGACTAGCGGGGGGGCCGAAAAACATTCAGTACTTC
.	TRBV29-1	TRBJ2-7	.	CSVVSGSRSYEQYF	TGCAGCGTTGTGTCGGGATCGCGGTCCTACGAGCAGTACTTC
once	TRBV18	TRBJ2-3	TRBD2	CASSPTSGGAGTDTQYF	TGTGCCAGCTCACCGACTAGCGGGGGGGCCGGCACAGATACGCAGTATTTT
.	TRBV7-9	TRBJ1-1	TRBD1	CASSPEGTAGTEAFF	TGTGCCAGCAGCCCAGAGGGGACAGCAGGCACTGAAGCTTTCTTT
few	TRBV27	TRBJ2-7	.	CASSPRGREQYF	TGTGCCAGCAGTCCTCGGGGGCGCGAGCAGTACTTC
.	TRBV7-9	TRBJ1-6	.	CASSLVQLNSPLHF	TGTGCCAGCAGCTTAGTACAGCTAAATTCACCCCTCCACTTT
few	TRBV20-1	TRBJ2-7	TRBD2	CSARDPGRGVDYEQYF	TGCAGTGCTAGAGATCCGGGGCGGGGGGTGGATTACGAGCAGTACTTC
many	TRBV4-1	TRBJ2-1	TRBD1	CASSQGTGYREQFF	TGCGCCAGCAGCCAAGGGACAGGGTATCGTGAGCAGTTCTTC
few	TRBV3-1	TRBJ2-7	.	CASSQDSAVSSYEQYF	TGTGCCAGCAGCCAAGATTCGGCGGTGAGCTCCTACGAGCAGTACTTC
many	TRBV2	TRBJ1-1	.	CASSVGENTEAFF	TGTGCCAGCAGTGTGGGGGAGAACACTGAAGCTTTCTTT